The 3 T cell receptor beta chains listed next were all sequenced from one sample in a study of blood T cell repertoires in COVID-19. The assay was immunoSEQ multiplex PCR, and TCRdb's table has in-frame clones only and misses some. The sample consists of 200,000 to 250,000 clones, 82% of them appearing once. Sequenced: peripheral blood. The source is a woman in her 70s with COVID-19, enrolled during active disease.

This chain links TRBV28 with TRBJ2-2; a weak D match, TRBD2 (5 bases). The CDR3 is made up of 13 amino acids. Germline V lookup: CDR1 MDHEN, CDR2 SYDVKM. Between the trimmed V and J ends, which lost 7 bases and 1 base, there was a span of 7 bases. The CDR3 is CASTAGNTGELFF. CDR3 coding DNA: TGTGCCAGCACGGCGGGGAACACCGGGGAGCTGTTTTTT.

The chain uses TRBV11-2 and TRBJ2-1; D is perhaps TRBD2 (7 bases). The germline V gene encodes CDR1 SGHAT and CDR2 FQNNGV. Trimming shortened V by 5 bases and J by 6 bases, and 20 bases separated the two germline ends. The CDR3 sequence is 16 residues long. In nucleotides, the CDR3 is TGTGCCAGCAGCCCCCGACCTCAGGGAGGGGGCAATGAGCAGTTCTTC. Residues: CASSPRPQGGGNEQFF.

CDR3 in amino acids: CASSSGGGNQPQHF. The CDR3 region has the DNA TGTGCCAGCAGCTCAGGGGGCGGCAATCAGCCCCAGCATTTT. This chain connects TRBV7-8 to TRBJ1-5; 8 nucleotides line up with TRBD1. The V and J ends lost 4 bases and 2 bases, in that order; junction bases with no gene match: 1. Germline CDR1 and CDR2: SGHVS and FQNEAQ. The CDR3 has 14 residues.